This T cell receptor (beta chain) comes out of a study of metastatic and nonmetastatic thyroid tumors. Study information: Peripheral blood and tumor or nodule samples from malignant and benign thyroid patients were compared. Study-wide points: Significantly greater TCR beta diversity was reportedly found in malignant thyroid tumors than in benign nodules (in blood and tumor).

The CDR3 runs to 14 residues. Germline V gene lookup returns CDR1 MNHEY and CDR2 SVGEGT. V lost 5 bases, J lost 7 bases, and 15 bases lay in between. This clone has at least ten counts. Its antigen remains unidentified. With MiXCR, TCRdb reprocessed the PCR reads. The sample yields 30,000 to 40,000 clones, 14% to 15% seen once. Every patient underwent thyroid surgery untreated. J is TRBJ2-1 and V is TRBV6-2 or TRBV6-3, with D possibly being TRBD1 or TRBD2 (5 bases each). Sequences were obtained from blood. The clonotype was recovered from a male donor with papillary thyroid cancer or a benign thyroid nodule (not recorded which). Some clones in this sample may be carry-over from other donors' samples. Here the CDR3 reads CASSRDGPWNEQFF. CDR3 in DNA: TGTGCCAGCAGTCGGGACGGGCCCTGGAATGAGCAGTTCTTC.